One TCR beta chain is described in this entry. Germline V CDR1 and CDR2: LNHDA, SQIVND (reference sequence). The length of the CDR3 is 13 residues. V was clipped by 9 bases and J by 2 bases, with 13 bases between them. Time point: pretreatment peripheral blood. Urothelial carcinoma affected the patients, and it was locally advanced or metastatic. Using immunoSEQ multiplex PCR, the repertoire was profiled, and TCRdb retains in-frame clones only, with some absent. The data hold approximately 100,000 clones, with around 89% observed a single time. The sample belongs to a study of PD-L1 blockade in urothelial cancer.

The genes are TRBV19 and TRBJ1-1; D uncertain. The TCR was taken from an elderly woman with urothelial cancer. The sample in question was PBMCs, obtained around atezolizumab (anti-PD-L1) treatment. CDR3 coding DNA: TGTGCCAGCCGGGAGAGGTTAAACACTGAAGCTTTCTTT. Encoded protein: CASRERLNTEAFF.